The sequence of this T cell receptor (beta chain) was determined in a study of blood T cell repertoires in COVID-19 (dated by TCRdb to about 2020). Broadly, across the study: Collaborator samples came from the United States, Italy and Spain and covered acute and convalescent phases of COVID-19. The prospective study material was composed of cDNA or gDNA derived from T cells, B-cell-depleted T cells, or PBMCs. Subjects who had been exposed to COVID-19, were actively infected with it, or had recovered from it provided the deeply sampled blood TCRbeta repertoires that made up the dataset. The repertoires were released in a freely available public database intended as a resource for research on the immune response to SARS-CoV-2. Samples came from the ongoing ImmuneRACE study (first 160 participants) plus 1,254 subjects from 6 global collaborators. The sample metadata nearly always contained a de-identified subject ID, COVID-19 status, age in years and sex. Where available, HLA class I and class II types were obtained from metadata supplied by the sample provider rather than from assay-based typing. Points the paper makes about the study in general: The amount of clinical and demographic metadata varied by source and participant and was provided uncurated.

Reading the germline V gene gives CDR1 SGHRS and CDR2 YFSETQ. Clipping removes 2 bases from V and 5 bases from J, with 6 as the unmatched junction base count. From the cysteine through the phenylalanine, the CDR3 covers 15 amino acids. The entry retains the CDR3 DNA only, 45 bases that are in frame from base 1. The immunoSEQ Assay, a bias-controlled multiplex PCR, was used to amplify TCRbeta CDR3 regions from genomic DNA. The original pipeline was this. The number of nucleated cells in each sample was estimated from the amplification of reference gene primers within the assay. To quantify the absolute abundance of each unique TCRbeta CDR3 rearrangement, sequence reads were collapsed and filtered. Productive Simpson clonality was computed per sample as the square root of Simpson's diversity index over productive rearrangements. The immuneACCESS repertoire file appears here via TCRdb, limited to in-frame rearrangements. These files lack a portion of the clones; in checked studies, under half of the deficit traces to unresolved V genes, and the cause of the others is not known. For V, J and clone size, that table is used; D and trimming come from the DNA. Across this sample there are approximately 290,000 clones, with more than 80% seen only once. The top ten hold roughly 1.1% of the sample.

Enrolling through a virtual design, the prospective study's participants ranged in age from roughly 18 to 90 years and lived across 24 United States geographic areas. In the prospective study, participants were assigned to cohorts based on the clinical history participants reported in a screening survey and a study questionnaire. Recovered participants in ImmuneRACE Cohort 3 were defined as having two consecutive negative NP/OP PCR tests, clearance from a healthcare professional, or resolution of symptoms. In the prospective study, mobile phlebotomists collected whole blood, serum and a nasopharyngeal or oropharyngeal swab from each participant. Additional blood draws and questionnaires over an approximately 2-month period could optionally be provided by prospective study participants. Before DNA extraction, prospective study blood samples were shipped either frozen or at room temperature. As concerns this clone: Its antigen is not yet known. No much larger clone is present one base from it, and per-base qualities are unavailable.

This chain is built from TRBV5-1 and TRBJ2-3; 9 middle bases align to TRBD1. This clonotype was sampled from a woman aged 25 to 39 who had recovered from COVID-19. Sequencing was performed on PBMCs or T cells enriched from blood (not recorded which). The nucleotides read TGCGCCAGCAGCTTACCGGGACAGGGCATAGATACGCAGTATTTT. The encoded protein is CASSLPGQGIDTQYF.